A selection of T cell receptor beta chains follows, all from one sample in a study of shared clonotypes between healthy human individuals. Repertoires were generated with immunoSEQ multiplex PCR, while TCRdb's copy carries only in-frame clones and drops some. The sample contains 520,000 or so clones, 60% to 85% of which appear only once. Sequenced sample: PBMCs. These receptors were collected from a middle-aged woman in good health. Some clones in this sample may be carry-over from other donors' samples. Each CDR3 is given with its conserved first and last residue. The order of the fields is J gene, clone size, V gene, D gene, CDR3 protein, CDR3 DNA. D genes are given only for firm matches. Clone sizes are given selectively: once, few, many, or a class where the clone is expanded.

TRBJ2-2,few,TRBV23-1,-,CASSRSDSREVAGELFF,TGCGCCAGCAGTCGATCTGACAGCCGCGAAGTGGCCGGGGAGCTGTTTTTT
TRBJ2-3,-,TRBV6-5,TRBD2,CASSRAGLAGEAQYF,TGTGCCAGCAGCAGAGCGGGACTAGCGGGAGAGGCGCAGTATTTT
TRBJ2-5,-,TRBV4-2,-,CASSQEVWETQYF,TGTGCCAGCAGCCAAGAGGTTTGGGAGACCCAGTACTTC
TRBJ2-5,-,TRBV30,-,CAWSFTSRGRDQYF,TGTGCCTGGAGTTTTACTAGTCGCGGTCGTGACCAGTACTTC
TRBJ2-3,-,TRBV5-3,TRBD1,CARSLEGQGFGVMRTDTQYF,TGTGCCAGAAGCTTGGAGGGACAGGGTTTTGGGGTGATGAGAACAGATACGCAGTATTTT
TRBJ1-3,-,TRBV27,-,CASSAPGNTIYF,TGTGCCAGCAGCGCGCCAGGAAACACCATATATTTT
TRBJ2-1,-,TRBV10-3,-,CAISDNVGGNYNEQFF,TGTGCCATCAGTGATAATGTCGGTGGGAACTACAATGAGCAGTTCTTC
TRBJ2-5,once,TRBV18,TRBD2,CASSPREGHETQYF,TGTGCCAGCTCACCTCGGGAGGGCCATGAGACCCAGTACTTC
TRBJ2-1,-,TRBV5-1,TRBD2,CASSFLSPTSGPYNEQFF,TGCGCCAGCAGCTTTCTCAGTCCTACTAGCGGACCATACAATGAGCAGTTCTTC
TRBJ1-2,few,TRBV5-4,-,CASSLAGRFANYGYTF,TGTGCCAGCAGCTTGGCCGGCCGCTTCGCTAACTATGGCTACACCTTC